The rows below give T cell receptor beta chains drawn from one sample of a study of blood T cell repertoires in COVID-19. Sequencing was performed with immunoSEQ multiplex PCR; in TCRdb, only in-frame clones are kept and a portion is missing. The repertoire consists of about 150,000 clones, with roughly nine tenths occurring once and the leading ten covering 13%. The specimen was peripheral blood. These receptors all stem from a man between 18 and 29 years old with COVID-19, enrolled during active disease. CDR3s include the opening cysteine and the closing phenylalanine or tryptophan. A D gene is named only where the DNA matches it firmly. The size field is filled for only some rows; it gives once, few, many or a size class.

J gene: TRBJ2-2; D gene: TRBD2; clone size: .; V gene: TRBV5-1; CDR3 DNA: TGCGCCAGCAGCCCCGGGACTAGCGGGAACACCGGGGAGCTGTTTTTT; CDR3 protein: CASSPGTSGNTGELFF
J gene: TRBJ2-1; D gene: .; clone size: .; V gene: TRBV7-9; CDR3 DNA: TGTGCCAGCAGCTTTAAAGCGGCATCCTACAATGAGCAGTTCTTC; CDR3 protein: CASSFKAASYNEQFF
J gene: TRBJ2-3; D gene: TRBD2; clone size: .; V gene: TRBV29-1; CDR3 DNA: TGCAGCGTGTCTTCTAGCGGGAGGGGCACAGATACGCAGTATTTT; CDR3 protein: CSVSSSGRGTDTQYF
J gene: TRBJ2-2; D gene: .; clone size: .; V gene: TRBV28; CDR3 DNA: TGTGCCAGCAGTCAGGGAACCGGGGAGCTGTTTTTT; CDR3 protein: CASSQGTGELFF
J gene: TRBJ2-1; D gene: TRBD2; clone size: .; V gene: TRBV7-9; CDR3 DNA: TGTGCCAGCAGCTCGGGAGGCAATGAGCAGTTCTTC; CDR3 protein: CASSSGGNEQFF
J gene: TRBJ2-3; D gene: TRBD1; clone size: .; V gene: TRBV18; CDR3 DNA: TGTGCCAGCTCACCAGATCGGACAGGGGGATGGGATTTT; CDR3 protein: CASSPDRTGGWDF
J gene: TRBJ1-2; D gene: .; clone size: .; V gene: TRBV4-1; CDR3 DNA: TGCGCCAGCAGCCAAGAGGTCACGGCTAACTATGGCTACACCTTC; CDR3 protein: CASSQEVTANYGYTF
J gene: TRBJ2-1; D gene: .; clone size: few; V gene: TRBV11-3; CDR3 DNA: TGTGCCAGCAGCTTCCTAGCGCGCGGTGAGCAGTTCTTC; CDR3 protein: CASSFLARGEQFF
J gene: TRBJ2-7; D gene: TRBD1; clone size: .; V gene: TRBV3-1/TRBV3-2; CDR3 DNA: TGTGCCAGCAGCCAATCCCAGGGGGCTTCGTTCTACGAGCAGTACTTC; CDR3 protein: CASSQSQGASFYEQYF
J gene: TRBJ1-2; D gene: TRBD1; clone size: .; V gene: TRBV5-6; CDR3 DNA: TGTGCCAGCAGCTTGTATGACAGGGGGAACTATGGCTACACCTTC; CDR3 protein: CASSLYDRGNYGYTF
J gene: TRBJ2-7; D gene: TRBD2; clone size: .; V gene: TRBV9; CDR3 DNA: TGTGCCAGCAGCCCCCGGACTAGCGGGAGATACCACGAGCAGTACTTC; CDR3 protein: CASSPRTSGRYHEQYF
J gene: TRBJ2-7; D gene: TRBD1; clone size: .; V gene: TRBV4-3; CDR3 DNA: TGCGCCAGCAGCCAAGAGCACAGGGGCTCCTACGAGCAGTACTTC; CDR3 protein: CASSQEHRGSYEQYF
J gene: TRBJ2-5; D gene: .; clone size: .; V gene: TRBV27; CDR3 DNA: TGTGCCAGCAGTTTTTTCCCAGGATTCCAGCTCGAGACCCAGTACTTC; CDR3 protein: CASSFFPGFQLETQYF
J gene: TRBJ2-7; D gene: TRBD2; clone size: .; V gene: TRBV19; CDR3 DNA: TGTGCCAGTAGTATAACTAGCGTCTACGAGCAGTACTTC; CDR3 protein: CASSITSVYEQYF
J gene: TRBJ2-3; D gene: TRBD1; clone size: .; V gene: TRBV30; CDR3 DNA: TGTGCCTGGAGTGGGGGGACAGCCACAGATACGCAGTATTTT; CDR3 protein: CAWSGGTATDTQYF
J gene: TRBJ2-3; D gene: TRBD2; clone size: once; V gene: TRBV7-2; CDR3 DNA: TGTGCCAGCAGCTCTAGCGGGGGGACAGATACGCAGTATTTT; CDR3 protein: CASSSSGGTDTQYF
J gene: TRBJ2-3; D gene: .; clone size: .; V gene: TRBV6-5; CDR3 DNA: TGTGCCAGCAGTTACTCGAGACTAAACACAGATACGCAGTATTTT; CDR3 protein: CASSYSRLNTDTQYF
J gene: TRBJ2-7; D gene: .; clone size: .; V gene: TRBV7-9; CDR3 DNA: TGTGCCAGCAGTTCCCCCGGGAGCTCCTACGAGCAGTACTTC; CDR3 protein: CASSSPGSSYEQYF
J gene: TRBJ1-6; D gene: .; clone size: .; V gene: TRBV15; CDR3 DNA: TGTGCCACCAGCAGAGGAAAAAACAGCTATTCACCCCTCCACTTT; CDR3 protein: CATSRGKNSYSPLHF
J gene: TRBJ2-7; D gene: .; clone size: .; V gene: TRBV27; CDR3 DNA: TGTGCCAGCAGCCCGCTGCCGAGCGTTTACGAGCAGTACTTC; CDR3 protein: CASSPLPSVYEQYF
J gene: TRBJ1-2; D gene: TRBD1; clone size: .; V gene: TRBV19; CDR3 DNA: TGTGCCAGTAGGCCACAGGGGCGATCAGGAGGCTACACCTTC; CDR3 protein: CASRPQGRSGGYTF
J gene: TRBJ1-1; D gene: .; clone size: .; V gene: TRBV29-1; CDR3 DNA: TGCAGCCTCCTGGACGAGGGGAACACTGAAGCTTTCTTT; CDR3 protein: CSLLDEGNTEAFF
J gene: TRBJ1-1; D gene: .; clone size: .; V gene: TRBV15; CDR3 DNA: TGTGCCACCAGCAGAGGTTGGGACACCGCGCGAACTGAAGCTTTCTTT; CDR3 protein: CATSRGWDTARTEAFF
J gene: TRBJ1-5; D gene: .; clone size: .; V gene: TRBV21-1; CDR3 DNA: TGTGCCAGGGGGGGTGGTCAGCCCCAGCATTTT; CDR3 protein: CARGGGQPQHF
J gene: TRBJ1-1; D gene: TRBD1; clone size: .; V gene: TRBV5-4; CDR3 DNA: TGTGCCAGCACCAGAACAGGGGGCACTGAAGCTTTCTTT; CDR3 protein: CASTRTGGTEAFF
J gene: TRBJ2-2; D gene: TRBD1; clone size: .; V gene: TRBV5-1; CDR3 DNA: TGCGCCAGCAGCCCGGGACAGGGATACACCGGGGAGCTGTTTTTT; CDR3 protein: CASSPGQGYTGELFF
J gene: TRBJ2-7; D gene: TRBD1; clone size: .; V gene: TRBV20-1; CDR3 DNA: TGCAGTGCTAGTGTGGGACAGACCTACGAGCAGTACTTC; CDR3 protein: CSASVGQTYEQYF
J gene: TRBJ2-1; D gene: .; clone size: .; V gene: TRBV4-3; CDR3 DNA: TGCGCCAGCAGCCTCCTTCTGGCGGGAAACTCCTACAATGAGCAGTTCTTC; CDR3 protein: CASSLLLAGNSYNEQFF
J gene: TRBJ2-5; D gene: .; clone size: .; V gene: TRBV19; CDR3 DNA: TGTGCCAGTAGTCCCCGAGGAGGATTACTCCAAGAGACCCAGTACTTC; CDR3 protein: CASSPRGGLLQETQYF
J gene: TRBJ1-4; D gene: TRBD1; clone size: .; V gene: TRBV28; CDR3 DNA: TGTGCCAGCAGTCCCAGGGGGTCCCTTAATGAAAAACTGCTTTTT; CDR3 protein: CASSPRGSLNEKLLF
J gene: TRBJ2-3; D gene: .; clone size: .; V gene: TRBV4-3; CDR3 DNA: TGCGCCAGCAGCCAAGAGACTTGGCCTACGAGTTACACAGATACGCAGTATTTT; CDR3 protein: CASSQETWPTSYTDTQYF
J gene: TRBJ1-1; D gene: .; clone size: .; V gene: TRBV7-9; CDR3 DNA: TGTGCCAGTAATCCCAGGGGACTGAACACTGAAGCTTTCTTT; CDR3 protein: CASNPRGLNTEAFF
J gene: TRBJ1-5; D gene: .; clone size: .; V gene: TRBV10-3; CDR3 DNA: TGTGCCATCAGTGGTCGGGTTGCAGCCGGAGACCCCAATCAGCCCCAGCATTTT; CDR3 protein: CAISGRVAAGDPNQPQHF
J gene: TRBJ1-2; D gene: .; clone size: .; V gene: TRBV5-4; CDR3 DNA: TGTGCCAGCAAACCTGGCGGGAGGGGACACAATCGGGGCTACACCTTC; CDR3 protein: CASKPGGRGHNRGYTF
J gene: TRBJ2-1; D gene: TRBD1; clone size: .; V gene: TRBV7-2; CDR3 DNA: TGTGCCAGCAGCTTAGGGGACAGCCCTTACAATGAGCAGTTCTTC; CDR3 protein: CASSLGDSPYNEQFF
J gene: TRBJ2-3; D gene: .; clone size: .; V gene: TRBV5-4; CDR3 DNA: TGTGCCAGCAGCTCTAGCACAGATACGCAGTATTTT; CDR3 protein: CASSSSTDTQYF
J gene: TRBJ1-1; D gene: .; clone size: .; V gene: TRBV7-9; CDR3 DNA: TGTGCCAGCAGCATAGTTGGGCCAGACACTGAAGCTTTCTTT; CDR3 protein: CASSIVGPDTEAFF
J gene: TRBJ2-1; D gene: TRBD2; clone size: .; V gene: TRBV7-3; CDR3 DNA: TGTGCCAGCAGCTTTGAGAGCGGGAGGGCCGGTGAGCAGTTCTTC; CDR3 protein: CASSFESGRAGEQFF
J gene: TRBJ2-3; D gene: TRBD1; clone size: .; V gene: TRBV4-3; CDR3 DNA: TGCGCCAGCAGCCAAGGTCACAGGGGGTATAGTACGCAGTATTTT; CDR3 protein: CASSQGHRGYSTQYF
J gene: TRBJ2-7; D gene: .; clone size: .; V gene: TRBV7-9; CDR3 DNA: TGTGCCAGCAGCCTGGGGGGGGCTAACGAGCAGTACTTC; CDR3 protein: CASSLGGANEQYF
J gene: TRBJ2-3; D gene: .; clone size: .; V gene: TRBV6-2/TRBV6-3; CDR3 DNA: TGTGCCAGCAGTGAGAGACTAAACACAGATACGCAGTATTTT; CDR3 protein: CASSERLNTDTQYF
J gene: TRBJ2-7; D gene: TRBD1; clone size: .; V gene: TRBV7-9; CDR3 DNA: TGTGCCAGCAGCTTGGGCGGGGGACAGGGTTTCTACGAGCAGTACTTC; CDR3 protein: CASSLGGGQGFYEQYF
J gene: TRBJ2-2; D gene: .; clone size: .; V gene: TRBV4-2; CDR3 DNA: TGTGCCAGCAGCCAAGAGGACTTCACCGGGGAGCTGTTTTTT; CDR3 protein: CASSQEDFTGELFF
J gene: TRBJ2-1; D gene: .; clone size: .; V gene: TRBV27; CDR3 DNA: TGTGCCAGCAGTCTAGGAGTCGGGGACTACAATGAGCAGTTCTTC; CDR3 protein: CASSLGVGDYNEQFF
J gene: TRBJ2-7; D gene: TRBD2; clone size: once; V gene: TRBV7-2; CDR3 DNA: TGTGCCAGCAGCTTATTTAGCGGGATGTCATACGAGCAGTACTTC; CDR3 protein: CASSLFSGMSYEQYF
J gene: TRBJ2-4; D gene: .; clone size: .; V gene: TRBV4-3; CDR3 DNA: TGCGCCAGCAGCCAAGATGGCCGGGAGACCATTCAGTACTTC; CDR3 protein: CASSQDGRETIQYF
J gene: TRBJ1-5; D gene: .; clone size: .; V gene: TRBV27; CDR3 DNA: TGTGCCAGCAGGAAGGTGGGAGGCAATCAGCCCCAGCATTTT; CDR3 protein: CASRKVGGNQPQHF
J gene: TRBJ2-7; D gene: TRBD1; clone size: .; V gene: TRBV5-1; CDR3 DNA: TGCGCCAGCAGCTTCCCAGGGGGCTCCTACGAGCAGTACTTC; CDR3 protein: CASSFPGGSYEQYF
J gene: TRBJ2-5; D gene: TRBD1; clone size: .; V gene: TRBV2; CDR3 DNA: TGTGCCAGCAGTGAACAGACAGGGGTTGGGGAGACCCAGTACTTC; CDR3 protein: CASSEQTGVGETQYF
J gene: TRBJ2-5; D gene: .; clone size: .; V gene: TRBV18; CDR3 DNA: TGTGCCAGCTCATCGGGGAGACAAGAGACCCAGTACTTC; CDR3 protein: CASSSGRQETQYF
J gene: TRBJ2-4; D gene: TRBD2; clone size: once; V gene: TRBV10-3; CDR3 DNA: TGTGCCATCAGTGGGGAGGGGAGTTACGGCAAAAACATTCAGTACTTC; CDR3 protein: CAISGEGSYGKNIQYF
J gene: TRBJ2-1; D gene: .; clone size: many; V gene: TRBV11-3; CDR3 DNA: TGTGCCAGCAGCTTAGATCACGGTCCGGGATACAATGAGCAGTTCTTC; CDR3 protein: CASSLDHGPGYNEQFF
J gene: TRBJ1-1; D gene: TRBD1; clone size: few; V gene: TRBV30; CDR3 DNA: TGTGCGGCTGACAGGGATACTGTAGCTTTCTTT; CDR3 protein: CAADRDTVAFF
J gene: TRBJ1-2; D gene: .; clone size: once; V gene: TRBV6-5; CDR3 DNA: TGTGCCAGCAAAGGATCGGGGGAAGGCTACACCTTC; CDR3 protein: CASKGSGEGYTF
J gene: TRBJ2-2; D gene: TRBD1; clone size: .; V gene: TRBV7-2; CDR3 DNA: TGTGCCAGCAGCTTCGGACAGGCGGTAGTTGAGCTAAACACCGGGGAGCTGTTTTTT; CDR3 protein: CASSFGQAVVELNTGELFF
J gene: TRBJ2-3; D gene: .; clone size: .; V gene: TRBV5-4; CDR3 DNA: TGTGCCAGCAGCTTGGAACTAGCAGTCACAGATACGCAGTATTTT; CDR3 protein: CASSLELAVTDTQYF
J gene: TRBJ2-7; D gene: .; clone size: .; V gene: TRBV15; CDR3 DNA: TGTGCCACCAGCAGAAGGGGGACCTACGAGCAGTACTTC; CDR3 protein: CATSRRGTYEQYF